Each of the 21 T cell receptor beta chains below was sequenced from the same sample in a study of T-cell reconstitution after alpha-beta-depleted transplantation in children. Preparation of the TCRbeta library involved a method that used unique molecular identifiers. From the PCR reads, TCRdb called clonotypes with MiXCR, one entry per CDR3 protein. The repertoire consists of some 500,000 distinct CDR3 sequences, with around 17% occurring once and the leading ten covering 3.3%. The starting material was PBMCs from the stem cell graft donor, obtained from the stem cell graft. The receptor set was obtained from a human donor who donated a stem cell graft to a child with acute lymphoblastic leukemia.

The CDR3 DNA is TGTGCCAGCAGCTTAGCCCATACCGAGCAGTTCTTC. Amino acids: CASSLAHTEQFF. This chain uses TRBV11-2 with TRBJ2-1; D gene uncertain. The CDR3 has 12 amino acids. From germline, CDR1 is SGHAT and CDR2 FQNNGV. V was shortened by 1 base and J by 10 bases, with 8 bases between the two germline ends. Full variable domain (remainder filled in from reference TRBV11-2 and TRBJ2-1): EAGVAQSPRYKIIEKRQSVAFWCNPISGHATLYWYQQILGQGPKLLIQFQNNGVVDDSQLPKDRFSAERLKGVDSTLKIQPAKLEDSAVYLCASSLAHTEQFFGPGTRLTVL.

V is TRBV25-1 and J is TRBJ1-5; the match to TRBD1 covers 9 bases. Germline loops: CDR1 MGHDK, CDR2 SYGVNS. This CDR3 comprises 17 residues. Trimming cost V 5 bases and J 1 base; bases outside gene matches: 9. The CDR3 sequence: CASSSGTGRGSNQPQHF. CDR3 sequence (DNA): TGTGCCAGCAGTTCCGGGACAGGGCGTGGGAGCAATCAGCCCCAGCATTTT.

This clonotype was counted a few times. The gene calls are TRBV12-3 or TRBV12-4 and TRBJ2-5; 9 positions agree with TRBD2. The CDR3 has 16 residues. V shed 3 bases and J 0 bases; nucleotides not matched to a gene: 5. CDR3 sequence: CASSFGLAMYQETQYF. The CDR3 region has the DNA TGTGCCAGCAGTTTTGGACTAGCGATGTACCAAGAGACCCAGTACTTC.

This clonotype showed up just a few times. The V and J genes are TRBV20-1 and TRBJ2-7; tentative D call: TRBD1 (6 bases). Germline CDR1 and CDR2: DFQATT and SNEGSKA (reference sequence). CDR3 length: 15 amino acids. V lost 3 bases, J lost 4 bases, and 19 bases lay in between. The CDR3 is CSARGTGHGVYEQYF. CDR3 nucleotide sequence: TGCAGTGCTAGGGGAACAGGGCACGGGGTTTACGAGCAGTACTTC.

The V and J genes are TRBV5-1 and TRBJ1-2; D is unclear. The CDR3 has 14 residues. V dropped 0 bases and J dropped 3 bases, with 9 bases sitting between them. Germline V lookup: CDR1 SGHRS, CDR2 YFSETQ. The CDR3 sequence is CASSLAGIHYGYTF. CDR3 sequence (DNA): TGCGCCAGCAGCTTGGCCGGGATCCACTATGGCTACACCTTC.

The chain uses TRBV20-1 and TRBJ2-7, with 9 bases fitting TRBD1. Trimming removed 0 bases from V and 4 bases from J; junction bases left unmatched: 10. This CDR3 has 16 amino acids. Per germline, CDR1 DFQATT and CDR2 SNEGSKA (reference sequence). The CDR3 sequence is CSARDVDRGVWYEQYF. CDR3 bases: TGCAGTGCTAGAGATGTGGACAGGGGAGTTTGGTACGAGCAGTACTTC.

This clonotype was seen a few times. The gene calls are TRBV9 and TRBJ2-3, with 10 bases aligning to TRBD2. J gave up 4 bases and V 1 base, and 3 bases lay outside the gene matches. The CDR3 is 15 amino acids. Germline CDR1 SGDLS, CDR2 YYNGEE. For the CDR3, the DNA is TGTGCCAGCAGCGTACGGGGACTAGCGCCAGATACGCAGTATTTT. As protein: CASSVRGLAPDTQYF.

The chain employs TRBV4-1 and TRBJ2-3; TRBD2 might be the D (5 bases). The CDR3 is 15 amino acids. V was cut by 0 bases and J by 2 bases, with 9 bases left in between. Germline lookup yields CDR1 MGHRA and CDR2 YSYEKL. Here the CDR3 DNA reads TGCGCCAGCAGCCAAGACCCGCGGGCCACAGATACGCAGTATTTT. Translating it yields CASSQDPRATDTQYF.

V gene TRBV7-9 combines with J gene TRBJ2-1; 8 positions match TRBD2. Trimming took 1 base from V and 5 from J; bases not matched to a gene: 7. The CDR3 totals 16 residues. CDR1 and CDR2 (germline): SEHNR, FQNEAQ (reference sequence). In DNA form, the CDR3 reads TGTGCCAGCAGCTTAGAAGCGGGAGTAGCCAACAATGAGCAGTTCTTC. This gives the protein CASSLEAGVANNEQFF.

This clonotype was observed a few times. This chain uses TRBV5-1 with TRBJ1-2; 11 bases agree with TRBD1. Germline V gives CDR1 SGHRS, CDR2 YFSETQ. The CDR3 totals 15 residues. The junction had 5 bases not matched to a gene; V was cut back by 3 bases and J by 4 bases. The chain's CDR3 is CASSWDRGALYGYTF. The CDR3 DNA sequence: TGCGCCAGCAGCTGGGACAGGGGGGCCCTCTATGGCTACACCTTC.

This clonotype was picked up a small number of times. CDR3 sequence reads: CASSFGYVHSRETQYF. In DNA, the CDR3 is TGTGCCAGCAGTTTCGGCTACGTCCATTCCCGGGAGACCCAGTACTTC. The rearrangement links TRBV12-3 or TRBV12-4 to TRBJ2-5, with no clear D. V was cut by 3 bases and J by 5 bases, with 19 bases left in between. The CDR3 sequence is 16 residues long.

This clonotype was seen a few times. This chain uses TRBV29-1 with TRBJ2-3, with D uncertain. Germline assignment: CDR1 SQVTM and CDR2 ANQGSEA. This CDR3 has 14 amino acids. Trimming took off 2 bases at V and 5 bases at J, with 14 bases between the two ends. Written as DNA, the CDR3 is TGCAGCGTTGAATCCCAGGCTAAGATAGATACGCAGTATTTT. Its translation is CSVESQAKIDTQYF.

This clonotype was counted between two and nine times. The gene calls are TRBV20-1 and TRBJ2-1, with TRBD2 matching 8 bases. V lost 0 bases and J lost 5; bases outside the gene matches: 9. CDR3 length: 16 residues. Germline V CDR1 and CDR2: DFQATT, SNEGSKA (reference sequence). The CDR3 is CSARDRVSGINNEQFF. The CDR3 DNA follows: TGCAGTGCTAGAGATCGGGTTAGCGGGATTAACAATGAGCAGTTCTTC.

V usage is TRBV5-1 and J usage is TRBJ1-4; D gene ambiguous. Trimming removed 0 bases at V and 0 bases at J, with 9 bases between. Germline CDR1 and CDR2: SGHRS and YFSETQ. CDR3 length: 16 amino acids. CDR3 in amino acids: CASSLVLRATNEKLFF. The DNA for the CDR3 is TGCGCCAGCAGCTTGGTACTGAGAGCAACTAATGAAAAACTGTTTTTT.

There are a few counts of this clonotype. This chain connects TRBV9 to TRBJ2-1, with D perhaps matching TRBD1 (5 bases). V was cut by 0 bases and J by 9 bases, with 13 bases left in between. The CDR3 runs to 14 residues. Germline V lookup: CDR1 SGDLS, CDR2 YYNGEE. The CDR3, as DNA: TGTGCCAGCAGCGTAGAAAAGGGGTGGGGTGAGCAGTTCTTC. This sequence encodes CASSVEKGWGEQFF.

This clonotype came up a few times. V gene TRBV6-2 or TRBV6-3 combines with J gene TRBJ2-7; unclear D gene. The V end was cut by 2 bases, the J end by 3 bases, with 11 bases between. The CDR3 spans 14 residues. Germline V gene sequence: CDR1 MNHEY, CDR2 SVGEGT. The CDR3 loop reads CASSYNGLDYEQYF. The CDR3 DNA reads as TGTGCCAGCAGTTACAACGGATTGGACTACGAGCAGTACTTC.

In its sample, this clonotype was seen a few times. V gene TRBV9 combines with J gene TRBJ2-1, with TRBD2 identical over 12 bases. The germline V gene has CDR1 SGDLS and CDR2 YYNGEE. There are 15 residues in the CDR3. The ends lost 4 bases at V and 8 bases at J; junction bases unmatched: 7. The chain's CDR3 is CASSPLAGGPHEQFF. The CDR3 bases are TGTGCCAGCAGCCCTCTAGCGGGAGGGCCCCATGAGCAGTTCTTC.

The chain recombines TRBV7-3 with TRBJ1-1; TRBD1 aligns across 8 bases. Germline CDR1 SGHTA, CDR2 FQGTGA. This CDR3 comprises 15 residues. V dropped 4 bases and J dropped 3; count of bases not matched to a gene: 7. The CDR3 nucleotides read TGTGCCAGCAGCTCCTCAGGGGGCTCGTACACTGAAGCTTTCTTT. Protein product: CASSSSGGSYTEAFF.

This clonotype was detected only a few times. The chain couples TRBV7-2 to TRBJ2-3, with TRBD2 matching over 12 bases. CDR3 length equals 16 residues. After removal of 5 bases from V and 3 bases from J, the junction contained 6 bases not matched to a gene. Per the germline V gene, CDR1 is SGHTA and CDR2 is FQGNSA. The CDR3: CASSVLAGGRTDTQYF. CDR3 coding DNA: TGTGCCAGCAGCGTGCTAGCGGGAGGGCGAACAGATACGCAGTATTTT.

This clonotype has only a few counts. V is TRBV15 and J is TRBJ2-2; D perhaps matches TRBD2 (6 bases). Between the trimmed V and J ends, which lost 3 bases and 4 bases, there was a span of 6 bases. The germline gives CDR1 LNHNV, CDR2 YYDKDF (reference sequence). The CDR3 covers 13 residues. CDR3 region: CATSRGGTGELFF. CDR3 nucleotide sequence: TGTGCCACCAGCAGGGGAGGCACCGGGGAGCTGTTTTTT.

This chain links TRBV9 with TRBJ2-7; 7 bases match TRBD2. Looked up from germline, CDR1 is SGDLS and CDR2 is YYNGEE. V lost 0 bases, J lost 0 bases, and 15 bases stayed unmatched. The CDR3 covers 19 residues. The CDR3 DNA follows: TGTGCCAGCAGCGTAGAGCTTCCTAGCGGTACTAGGGGCTCCTACGAGCAGTACTTC. Its protein product is CASSVELPSGTRGSYEQYF.